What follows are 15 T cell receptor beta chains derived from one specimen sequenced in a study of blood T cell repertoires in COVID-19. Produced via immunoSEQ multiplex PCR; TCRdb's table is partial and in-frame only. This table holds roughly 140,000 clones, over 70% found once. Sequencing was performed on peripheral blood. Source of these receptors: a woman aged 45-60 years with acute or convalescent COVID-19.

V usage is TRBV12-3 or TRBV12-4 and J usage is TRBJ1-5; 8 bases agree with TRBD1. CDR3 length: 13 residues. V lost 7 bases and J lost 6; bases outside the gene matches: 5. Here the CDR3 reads CASKRQGSQPQHF. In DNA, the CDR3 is TGTGCCAGCAAGAGACAGGGGAGTCAGCCCCAGCATTTT.

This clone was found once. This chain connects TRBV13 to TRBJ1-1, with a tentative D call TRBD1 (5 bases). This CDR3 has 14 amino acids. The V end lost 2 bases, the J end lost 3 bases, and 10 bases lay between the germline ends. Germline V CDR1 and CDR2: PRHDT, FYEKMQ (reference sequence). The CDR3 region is CASSLKGGDTEAFF. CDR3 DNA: TGTGCCAGCAGCTTAAAGGGAGGGGACACTGAAGCTTTCTTT.

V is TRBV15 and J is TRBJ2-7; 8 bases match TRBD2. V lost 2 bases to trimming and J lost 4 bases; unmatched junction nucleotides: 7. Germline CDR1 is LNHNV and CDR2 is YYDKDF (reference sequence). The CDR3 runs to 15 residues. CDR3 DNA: TGTGCCACCAGCAGAAAAGCGGGAGATGGGTACGAGCAGTACTTC. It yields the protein CATSRKAGDGYEQYF.

The CDR3 is CASSAQGANGYTF. Here the CDR3 DNA reads TGTGCCAGCAGTGCACAGGGGGCAAATGGCTACACCTTC. The V and J genes are TRBV27 and TRBJ1-2, with 9 bases that match TRBD1. Per the germline V gene, CDR1 is MNHEY and CDR2 is SMNVEV (reference sequence). V was clipped by 5 bases and J by 6 bases; unmatched bases: 4. There are 13 residues in the CDR3.

CDR3 coding DNA: TGTGCCAGCTCACCTCCGGGACAGAGTGAAAAACTGTTTTTT. Translation: CASSPPGQSEKLFF. The V call is TRBV18, the J call TRBJ1-4, with TRBD1 matching 7 bases. The V segment lost 3 bases and the J segment 7 bases; nucleotides outside the gene matches: 5. The CDR3 totals 14 residues. The germline CDR1 and CDR2 sequences are KGHSH and LQKENI.

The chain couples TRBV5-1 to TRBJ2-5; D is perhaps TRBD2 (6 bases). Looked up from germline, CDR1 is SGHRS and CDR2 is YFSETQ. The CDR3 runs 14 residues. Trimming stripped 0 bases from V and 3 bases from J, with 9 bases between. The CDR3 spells CASSLEVAEETQYF. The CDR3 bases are TGCGCCAGCAGCTTGGAAGTAGCGGAAGAGACCCAGTACTTC.

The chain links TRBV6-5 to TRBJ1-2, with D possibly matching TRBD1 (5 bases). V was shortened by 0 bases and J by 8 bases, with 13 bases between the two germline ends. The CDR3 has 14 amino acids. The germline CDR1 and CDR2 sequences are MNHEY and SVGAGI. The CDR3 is CASSYSGLRTGYTF. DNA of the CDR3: TGTGCCAGCAGTTACTCGGGACTCCGGACGGGCTACACCTTC.

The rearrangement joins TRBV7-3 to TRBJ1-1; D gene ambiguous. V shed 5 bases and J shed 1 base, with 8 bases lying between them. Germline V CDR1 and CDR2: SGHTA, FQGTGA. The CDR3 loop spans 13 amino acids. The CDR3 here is CASSLGWNTEAFF. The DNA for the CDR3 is TGTGCCAGCAGCCTCGGTTGGAACACTGAAGCTTTCTTT. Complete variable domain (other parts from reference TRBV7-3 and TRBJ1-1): GAGVSQTPSNKVTEKGKYVELRCDPISGHTALYWYRQSLGQGPEFLIYFQGTGAADDSGLPNDRFFAVRPEGSVSTLKIQRTERGDSAVYLCASSLGWNTEAFFGQGTRLTVV.

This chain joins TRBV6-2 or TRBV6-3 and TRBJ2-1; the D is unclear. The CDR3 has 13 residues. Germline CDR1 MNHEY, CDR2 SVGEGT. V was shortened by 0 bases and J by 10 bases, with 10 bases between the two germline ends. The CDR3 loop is CASSYSRGGEQFF. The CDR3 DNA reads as TGTGCCAGCAGTTACTCCCGAGGTGGCGAGCAGTTCTTC.

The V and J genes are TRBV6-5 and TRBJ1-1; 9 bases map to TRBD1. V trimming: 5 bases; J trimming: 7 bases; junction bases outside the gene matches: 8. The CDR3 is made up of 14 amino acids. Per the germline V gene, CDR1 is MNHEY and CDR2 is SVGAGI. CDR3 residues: CASSTRDREGEAFF. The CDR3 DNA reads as TGTGCCAGCAGTACCAGGGACAGGGAGGGTGAAGCTTTCTTT.

DNA for the CDR3: TGTGCCAGCAGCTTCTTGCGGGAGTCGGGCAATGAGCAGTTCTTC. Encoded protein: CASSFLRESGNEQFF. This rearrangement joins TRBV5-4 to TRBJ2-1, with 7 bases lining up with TRBD2. V lost 2 bases, J lost 6 bases, and 8 bases stayed unmatched. CDR3 length: 15 amino acids. Germline V CDR1 and CDR2: SGHNT, YYREEE (reference sequence).

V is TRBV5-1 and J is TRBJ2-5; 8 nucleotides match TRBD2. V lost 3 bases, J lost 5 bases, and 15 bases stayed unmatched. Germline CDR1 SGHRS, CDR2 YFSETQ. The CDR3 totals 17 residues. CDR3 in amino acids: CASSWTPGTQRGETQYF. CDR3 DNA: TGCGCCAGCAGCTGGACACCCGGGACCCAGCGGGGGGAGACCCAGTACTTC.

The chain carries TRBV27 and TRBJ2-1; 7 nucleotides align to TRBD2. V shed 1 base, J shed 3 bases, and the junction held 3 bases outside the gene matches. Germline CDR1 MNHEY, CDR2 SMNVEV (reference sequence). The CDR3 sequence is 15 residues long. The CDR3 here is CASSLFGGGYNEQFF. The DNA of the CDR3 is TGTGCCAGCAGTTTATTTGGGGGGGGCTACAATGAGCAGTTCTTC.

The CDR3 region is CASSWTGNEQFF. In nucleotides, the CDR3 is TGTGCCAGCAGTTGGACGGGAAATGAGCAGTTCTTC. V and J are TRBV27 and TRBJ2-1; a possible D gene is TRBD2 (5 bases). V was pared by 4 bases and J by 7 bases, with 8 bases between. This CDR3 has 12 residues. Germline CDR1 reads MNHEY; CDR2 reads SMNVEV (reference sequence).

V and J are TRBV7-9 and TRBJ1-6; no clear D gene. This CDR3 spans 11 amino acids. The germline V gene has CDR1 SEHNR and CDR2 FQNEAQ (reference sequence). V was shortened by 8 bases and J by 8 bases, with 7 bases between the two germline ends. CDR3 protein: CASGDDSPLHF. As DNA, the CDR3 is TGTGCCAGCGGAGATGATTCACCCCTCCACTTT.